The present TCR beta chain was sequenced within a study of T cells in Graves' hyperthyroidism and ophthalmopathy. Whole-study results and caveats: Among thyroid clonotypes expanded above 0.001, most also appeared in blood. Ophthalmopathy cases were set apart from stable hyperthyroidism by a 13 V-J model.

Participants, patients aged 18 to 65, had newly diagnosed hyperthyroidism with a duration under 2 months. This clonotype has just a few counts. Its target is unknown. RNA transcripts provided the source from which TCR beta CDR3 regions were amplified. First-round RT-PCR with HTBI primers amplified the TCR CDR3 region. MiXCR, run by TCRdb on the multiplex PCR reads, gives a single entry per CDR3 protein. The sample yields under 400,000 distinct CDR3 sequences, approximately 15% seen once. Sequencing was carried out using blood. The source is a young woman with Graves' hyperthyroidism that later progressed to Graves' ophthalmopathy.

The CDR3 nucleotides are TGTGCCATCAAATGGGCGGGAGAAGCCAATGAGCAGTTCTTC. As protein: CAIKWAGEANEQFF. The V gene is TRBV10-3, the J gene TRBJ2-1; 7 bases match TRBD2. The CDR3 is 14 amino acids. The junction had 9 bases not matched to a gene; V was cut back by 7 bases and J by 6 bases. The V gene's germline CDR1 is ENHRY and CDR2 SYGVKD.